These T cell receptor beta chains were read from a single sample in a study of early stage breast cancer tumors. Some clones are missing from TCRdb's copy, which holds only in-frame ones; the method was immunoSEQ multiplex PCR. Of tens of thousands of clones detected, about nine tenths appear once; the ten largest clones hold about 5%. Sequenced input: blood. These receptors originate from a person between 65 and 79 years old with breast cancer. Each CDR3 is given with its conserved first and last residue. A D gene is named only where the DNA matches it firmly. Clone size is shown for a subset of rows, as once, few, many or a class of expanded clone.

cdr3_aa cdr3_nt d_call v_call clone_size j_call
CASSPPNFGGENYGYTF TGTGCCAGCTCACCTCCGAATTTCGGCGGCGAGAACTATGGCTACACCTTC . TRBV18 . TRBJ1-2
CASSTGARTDTQYF TGTGCCAGCAGTACAGGGGCCCGCACAGATACGCAGTATTTT TRBD1 TRBV7-3 once TRBJ2-3
CARSRNQGTYGYTF TGTGCCAGAAGCCGGAATCAGGGCACCTATGGCTACACCTTC . TRBV5-3 . TRBJ1-2
CASSRDRGGGYTF TGTGCCAGCAGCCGGGACAGGGGTGGTGGCTACACCTTC TRBD1 TRBV11-2 . TRBJ1-2
CASSQEGRTPHNEQFF TGCGCCAGCAGCCAAGAAGGTCGGACACCGCACAATGAGCAGTTCTTC . TRBV4-3 once TRBJ2-1
CASSFSRGNQPQHF TGTGCCAGCAGTTTCTCGCGTGGCAATCAGCCCCAGCATTTT . TRBV27 . TRBJ1-5
CASSLVAGGEAFF TGTGCCAGCAGCTTAGTCGCAGGGGGGGAAGCTTTCTTT TRBD1 TRBV11-3 . TRBJ1-1
CASSPTSVQETQYF TGTGCCAGCTCACCCACTAGCGTCCAAGAGACCCAGTACTTC TRBD2 TRBV18 . TRBJ2-5
CASSLYHRYSSYEQYF TGTGCCAGCAGTTTATATCATAGGTACAGCTCCTACGAGCAGTACTTC . TRBV28 . TRBJ2-7
CASSPFRTYPSSGANVLTF TGTGCCAGCAGTCCCTTTCGAACGTACCCTAGCTCTGGGGCCAACGTCCTGACTTTC . TRBV28 . TRBJ2-6
CASRETDPNTGELFF TGTGCCAGCAGAGAGACAGACCCGAACACCGGGGAGCTGTTTTTT . TRBV6-6 . TRBJ2-2
CASSLAANTEAFF TGTGCCAGCAGCTTAGCAGCGAACACTGAAGCTTTCTTT . TRBV7-6 . TRBJ1-1
CASSYSPVTGLAGRPLEQYF TGTGCCAGCAGTTACTCTCCCGTGACGGGACTAGCGGGGCGTCCTCTGGAGCAGTACTTC TRBD2 TRBV6-7 once TRBJ2-7
CASSSRGLSDTEAFF TGTGCCAGCAGTTCCCGGGGGTTGTCGGACACTGAAGCTTTCTTT . TRBV28 once TRBJ1-1
CASNPSGGRTYGYTF TGCGCCAGCAACCCCTCGGGGGGAAGGACCTATGGCTACACCTTC . TRBV5-1 . TRBJ1-2
CASSLVSVNYGYTF TGTGCCAGCAGCTTGGTTTCGGTTAACTATGGCTACACCTTC . TRBV5-8 . TRBJ1-2
CASSLSPLQGANYGYTF TGTGCCAGCAGCTTATCCCCCTTACAGGGGGCGAACTATGGCTACACCTTC TRBD1 TRBV7-2 . TRBJ1-2
CASSLLAGGSPLHF TGTGCCAGCAGTTTACTGGCAGGGGGGTCACCCCTCCACTTT TRBD1 TRBV27 . TRBJ1-6
CASSRLAGISGANVLTF TGCGCCAGCAGTCGATTAGCGGGAATCTCTGGGGCCAACGTCCTGACTTTC TRBD2 TRBV23-1 . TRBJ2-6
CASSLDRGREQYF TGTGCCAGCAGCTTAGACAGGGGGAGGGAGCAGTACTTC TRBD1 TRBV7-8 . TRBJ2-7
CASSLLGQGEDTQYF TGCGCCAGCAGCCTTTTGGGACAGGGTGAGGATACGCAGTATTTT TRBD1 TRBV4-3 . TRBJ2-3
CASTATGLQETQYF TGTGCCAGCACCGCAACAGGGCTCCAAGAGACCCAGTACTTC . TRBV28 . TRBJ2-5
CAWGQSNQPQHF TGTGCCTGGGGGCAAAGCAATCAGCCCCAGCATTTT . TRBV30 once TRBJ1-5
CSLLRGYNEQFF TGCAGCCTCTTGCGGGGGTACAATGAGCAGTTCTTC TRBD2 TRBV29-1 few TRBJ2-1
CASKGALRRFF TGTGCCAGCAAAGGGGCCCTTCGGAGGTTCTTC . TRBV9 . TRBJ2-1
CASSPRQRIPEAFF TGTGCCAGCAGTCCCCGACAGAGAATCCCTGAAGCTTTCTTT . TRBV6-6 once TRBJ1-1
CASSQSGGANSPLHF TGTGCCAGCTCCCAATCAGGGGGCGCGAATTCACCCCTCCACTTT TRBD1 TRBV18 . TRBJ1-6
CASSDQAGGLTDTQYF TGCGCCAGCAGCGACCAAGCGGGGGGCCTCACAGATACGCAGTATTTT TRBD2 TRBV5-1 . TRBJ2-3
CASSFPGLQAFF TGTGCCAGCAGCTTCCCGGGACTCCAAGCTTTCTTT . TRBV5-6 . TRBJ1-1
CASSSRSGQGAAYEQYF TGTGCCAGCAGCTCGCGTTCAGGACAGGGGGCTGCCTACGAGCAGTACTTC TRBD1 TRBV13 . TRBJ2-7
CASGTVSNQPQHF TGTGCCAGCGGGACAGTTAGCAATCAGCCCCAGCATTTT TRBD1 TRBV7-9 once TRBJ1-5
CASSRELAGTLYEQYF TGTGCCAGCAGCCGCGAACTAGCGGGGACTCTCTACGAGCAGTACTTC TRBD2 TRBV7-6 . TRBJ2-7